A selection of T cell receptor beta chains follows, all from one sample in a study of blood T cell repertoires in COVID-19. The protocol was immunoSEQ multiplex PCR, while the TCRdb copy is restricted to in-frame clones and leaves out a portion. Of approximately 230,000 clones detected, around 80% appear once; the ten largest clones hold approximately 4%. The sequenced material came from peripheral blood. The origin of the receptors is a woman in her 40s with active or convalescent COVID-19. The CDR3 runs from the conserved cysteine through the conserved F or W. Fields, in order: D gene, clone size, V gene, J gene, CDR3 DNA, CDR3 protein. D genes are given only for firm matches. Not every row has a clone size; where given, it reads once, few, many or a size class.

D: NA; size: NA; V: TRBV10-3; J: TRBJ2-7; DNA: TGTGCCATCACCCCGACGGTACAGGCCGAGCAGTACTTC; CDR3: CAITPTVQAEQYF
D: TRBD1; size: NA; V: TRBV24-1; J: TRBJ1-3; DNA: TGTGCCACCAGTCCGACAGGGGGTAGATCAGGAAACACCATATATTTT; CDR3: CATSPTGGRSGNTIYF
D: NA; size: NA; V: TRBV10-2; J: TRBJ1-6; DNA: TGCGCCAGCAGTGAGTCGCCGGGGGCCTATAATTCACCCCTCCACTTT; CDR3: CASSESPGAYNSPLHF
D: TRBD1; size: NA; V: TRBV5-1; J: TRBJ1-6; DNA: TGCCCCAGCAACCGACAGGGGGGGAATTCACCCCTCCACTTT; CDR3: CPSNRQGGNSPLHF
D: TRBD1; size: few; V: TRBV11-2; J: TRBJ1-4; DNA: TGTGCCAGCAGCCGACGACAGGGAGGCGGTGAAAAACTGTTTTTT; CDR3: CASSRRQGGGEKLFF
D: NA; size: NA; V: TRBV10-1; J: TRBJ2-2; DNA: TGCGCCAGCAGCCACTACACCGGGGAGCTGTTTTTT; CDR3: CASSHYTGELFF
D: TRBD1; size: NA; V: TRBV5-1; J: TRBJ2-2; DNA: TGCGCCAGCAGCTTGGGGACAGGGGACACCGGGGAGCTGTTTTTT; CDR3: CASSLGTGDTGELFF
D: TRBD1; size: NA; V: TRBV2; J: TRBJ2-5; DNA: TGTGCCAGCAGTGCTGGGGACAGGGTAATTTCTGAGACCCAGTACTTC; CDR3: CASSAGDRVISETQYF
D: NA; size: NA; V: TRBV29-1; J: TRBJ1-1; DNA: TGCGCAGGGAGGGAAACTGAAGCTTTCTTT; CDR3: CAGRETEAFF
D: NA; size: once; V: TRBV27; J: TRBJ1-2; DNA: TGTGCCAGCAGATCTTTCACAGGGTACTACACCTTC; CDR3: CASRSFTGYYTF
D: TRBD1; size: NA; V: TRBV4-1; J: TRBJ1-5; DNA: TGCGCCAGCAGCCGAGGACAGGGGTCGGTCAATCAGCCCCAGCATTTT; CDR3: CASSRGQGSVNQPQHF
D: NA; size: once; V: TRBV3-1/TRBV3-2; J: TRBJ2-1; DNA: TGTGCCAGCAGCCTCGAGGGCCTTGGCAATGAGCAGTTCTTC; CDR3: CASSLEGLGNEQFF
D: NA; size: NA; V: TRBV15; J: TRBJ2-1; DNA: TGTGCCACCAGCAGAGAGCAGGGGTCCATCTACAATGAGCAGTTCTTC; CDR3: CATSREQGSIYNEQFF
D: NA; size: NA; V: TRBV12-3/TRBV12-4; J: TRBJ2-2; DNA: TGTGCCACCCATGTCACCGGGGAGCTGTTTTTT; CDR3: CATHVTGELFF
D: NA; size: NA; V: TRBV3-1/TRBV3-2; J: TRBJ1-1; DNA: TGTGCCAGCAGCCCAGGGTTGGCCGGGACTGAAGCTTTCTTT; CDR3: CASSPGLAGTEAFF
D: NA; size: few; V: TRBV19; J: TRBJ1-2; DNA: TGTGCCAGTAGTATTATTGGGGGTGCGGGACGCATAGATGGCTACACCTTC; CDR3: CASSIIGGAGRIDGYTF
D: NA; size: NA; V: TRBV4-1; J: TRBJ1-5; DNA: TGCGCCAGCAGCCGATTAGGGGCGGAATCAAATCCCCAGCATTTT; CDR3: CASSRLGAESNPQHF
D: NA; size: once; V: TRBV30; J: TRBJ1-1; DNA: TGTGCCTGGAGCGGCGCAGGGAAAGCTTTCTTT; CDR3: CAWSGAGKAFF
D: NA; size: NA; V: TRBV5-1; J: TRBJ1-6; DNA: TGCGCCAGCAGCGCGGGTGGGGGGTATTCACCCCTCCACTTT; CDR3: CASSAGGGYSPLHF
D: TRBD1; size: NA; V: TRBV3-1/TRBV3-2; J: TRBJ2-2; DNA: TGTGCCAGCAGCCATACGACAGGGGGTACGAACACCGGGGAGCTGTTTTTT; CDR3: CASSHTTGGTNTGELFF
D: TRBD1; size: NA; V: TRBV27; J: TRBJ1-6; DNA: TGTGCCAGCAGTTTGAGGGGGCCTTATAATTCACCCCTCCACTTT; CDR3: CASSLRGPYNSPLHF
D: NA; size: NA; V: TRBV10-3; J: TRBJ1-1; DNA: TGTGCCATCAGCGGGGGACGGAACACTGAAGCTTTCTTT; CDR3: CAISGGRNTEAFF